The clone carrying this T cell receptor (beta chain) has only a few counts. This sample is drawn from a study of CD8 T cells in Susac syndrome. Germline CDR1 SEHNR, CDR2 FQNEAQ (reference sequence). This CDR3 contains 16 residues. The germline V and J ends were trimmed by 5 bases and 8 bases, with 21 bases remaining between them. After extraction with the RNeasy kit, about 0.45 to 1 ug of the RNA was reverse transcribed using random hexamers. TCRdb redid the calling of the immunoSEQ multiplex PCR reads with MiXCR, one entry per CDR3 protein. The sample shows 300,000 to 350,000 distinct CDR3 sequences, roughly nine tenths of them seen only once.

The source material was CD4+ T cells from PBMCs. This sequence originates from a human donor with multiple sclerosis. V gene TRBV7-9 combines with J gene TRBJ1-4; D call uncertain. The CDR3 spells CASSHSVGSVQEKLFF. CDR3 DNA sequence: TGTGCCAGCAGCCACTCGGTGGGGTCGGTGCAGGAAAAACTGTTTTTT.